The 15 T cell receptor beta chains reported below all come from one sample, sequenced in a study of chemoradiotherapy in HPV16-positive cancers. Data came from immunoSEQ multiplex PCR; TCRdb stores just in-frame clones and leaves some out. The sample yields about 7,900 clones, 70% to 90% seen once. The specimen comprised blood, sampled from a patient who underwent chemoradiotherapy. Receptor source: a human donor with HPV-associated anogenital cancer.

The CDR3 DNA follows: TGTGCCAGTAGTATGGCCGACCCGCCTAGCACAGATACGCAGTATTTT. Its translation is CASSMADPPSTDTQYF. The rearrangement uses TRBV19 and TRBJ2-3, with D unresolved. V lost 3 bases and J lost 0, with 13 bases in between. The CDR3 extends over 16 amino acids. The V gene's germline CDR1 is LNHDA and CDR2 SQIVND (reference sequence).

This clone was observed a single time. The V and J genes are TRBV28 and TRBJ1-2; D unclear. The germline CDR1 and CDR2 sequences are MDHEN and SYDVKM. There are 16 residues in the CDR3. Trimming removed 2 bases at V and 2 bases at J, with 15 bases between. The CDR3 sequence: CASSLEVGLENYGYTF. CDR3 nucleotide sequence: TGTGCCAGCAGTTTAGAGGTGGGCCTGGAGAACTATGGCTACACCTTC.

V and J are TRBV5-1 and TRBJ1-1; D perhaps matches TRBD1 (6 bases). Looked up from germline, CDR1 is SGHRS and CDR2 is YFSETQ. The length of the CDR3 is 15 residues. Between the trimmed V and J ends, which lost 0 bases and 0 bases, there was a span of 9 bases. The CDR3 spells CASSLVGGLNTEAFF. DNA of the CDR3: TGCGCCAGCAGCTTGGTAGGGGGGTTGAACACTGAAGCTTTCTTT.

This rearrangement joins TRBV15 to TRBJ2-7; no clear D gene. V gave up 1 base and J gave up 3 bases, with 13 bases separating them. The CDR3 length is 15 residues. The germline V gene has CDR1 LNHNV and CDR2 YYDKDF (reference sequence). The CDR3 DNA is TGTGCCACCAGCAGAGGACCGGGTTTGAACTACGAGCAGTACTTC. It specifies CATSRGPGLNYEQYF. The entire variable domain, with the rest obtained from reference TRBV15 and TRBJ2-7, is as follows: DAMVIQNPRYQVTQFGKPVTLSCSQTLNHNVMYWYQQKSSQAPKLLFHYYDKDFNNEADTPDNFQSRRPNTSFCFLDIRSPGLGDTAMYLCATSRGPGLNYEQYFGPGTRLTVT.

This chain links TRBV19 with TRBJ1-2, with D perhaps matching TRBD1 (5 bases). Germline loops: CDR1 LNHDA, CDR2 SQIVND (reference sequence). V lost 5 bases and J 3 bases, leaving 16 bases between the germline ends. The CDR3 has 15 amino acids. DNA for the CDR3: TGTGCCAGTAGTGATTCCCGGGGAGGGGACTATGGCTACACCTTC. The encoded protein is CASSDSRGGDYGYTF.

This rearrangement joins TRBV6-5 to TRBJ1-2; TRBD1 might be the D (6 bases). V lost 6 bases and J lost 8, with 22 bases in between. CDR3 length equals 15 residues. Germline CDR1 and CDR2: MNHEY and SVGAGI. CDR3 DNA: TGTGCCAGCAGACCCCCGGGCAGGGGTTCGGAAGGCTACACCTTC. Translation: CASRPPGRGSEGYTF.

This clone occurred a few times. The V and J genes are TRBV27 and TRBJ1-2, with TRBD1 matching over 8 bases. This CDR3 is 13 amino acids long. Germline loops: CDR1 MNHEY, CDR2 SMNVEV (reference sequence). With 4 bases clipped from V and 10 bases from J, the junction kept 8 bases outside the gene matches. The CDR3 nucleotides read TGTGCCAGCAGTTATGGGACAGGTAGCGCCTACACCTTC. Amino acids: CASSYGTGSAYTF.

The gene calls are TRBV29-1 and TRBJ2-7; 12 bases are a match to TRBD2. The J segment lost 7 bases and the V segment lost 6 bases, leaving 10 bases of the junction unmatched. CDR3 size: 14 residues. Germline V gene lookup returns CDR1 SQVTM and CDR2 ANQGSEA. This chain's CDR3 is CSVSTTSGGKEQYF. DNA of the CDR3: TGCAGCGTCTCCACGACTAGCGGGGGAAAGGAGCAGTACTTC.

The sample holds one count of this clone. This chain joins TRBV10-2 and TRBJ1-1, with no clear D. The germline V gene encodes CDR1 WSHSY and CDR2 SAAADI. CDR3 length equals 13 residues. V lost 6 bases, J lost 4 bases, and 12 bases lay in between. The CDR3 loop reads CASRVPGSTEAFF. CDR3 sequence (DNA): TGCGCCAGCAGGGTTCCTGGTTCCACTGAAGCTTTCTTT.

With regard to this clone: One end of the junction fails to match germline, which may point to a read error. This chain connects TRBV7-2 to TRBJ2-3, with TRBD1 as a possible D gene (5 bases). Germline values: CDR1 SGHTA, CDR2 FQGNSA. CDR3 length equals 12 residues. CDR3 coding DNA: TGTGCCAGCAGCTTAGTGCTACAGGACCCGTCTTTT. This sequence encodes CASSLVLQDPSF. The variable domain in full, completed from reference TRBV7-2 and TRBJ2-3, reads GAGVSQSPSNKVTEKGKDVELRCDPISGHTALYWYRQSLGQGLEFLIYFQGNSAPDKSGLPSDRFSAERTGGSVSTLTIQRTQQEDSAVYLCASSLVLQDPSFGPGTRLTVL.

This clone was counted a few times. The CDR3 is CASSQMGTGGVYGYTF. CDR3 in DNA: TGCGCCAGCAGCCAAATGGGGACAGGGGGAGTCTATGGCTACACCTTC. The chain has TRBV4-1 and TRBJ1-2; 11 bases agree with TRBD1. The CDR3 totals 16 residues. The germline gives CDR1 MGHRA, CDR2 YSYEKL. V shed 2 bases, J shed 4 bases, and the junction held 6 bases outside the gene matches.

V and J are TRBV11-2 and TRBJ2-3; D is uncertain. CDR3 length: 12 residues. CDR1 and CDR2 (germline): SGHAT, FQNNGV. With 6 bases removed from V and 2 bases from J, the gap between germline ends came to 6 bases. CDR3 region: CASRTHTDTQYF. DNA for the CDR3: TGTGCCAGCAGGACGCACACAGATACGCAGTATTTT.

The rearrangement joins TRBV29-1 to TRBJ1-1; 7 nucleotides match TRBD1. Trimming at V came to 5 bases and at J to 4 bases, leaving 4 bases not matched to a gene. The germline V gene has CDR1 SQVTM and CDR2 ANQGSEA. This CDR3 comprises 12 residues. The CDR3: CSVLQGPTEAFF. The CDR3 bases are TGCAGCGTTTTACAGGGGCCCACTGAAGCTTTCTTT.

In its sample, this clone was seen a few times. The J gene is TRBJ2-2, the V gene TRBV5-5, with D unresolved. The CDR3 has 15 amino acids. V was pared by 8 bases and J by 8 bases, with 22 bases between. Germline CDR1 reads SGHKS; CDR2 reads YYEKEE (reference sequence). The DNA for the CDR3 is TGTGCCAGTAATTTGTTACACGCCGGACGGGGGGAGCTGTTTTTT. This codes for CASNLLHAGRGELFF.

The genes are TRBV14 and TRBJ1-2, with TRBD1 identical over 8 bases. This CDR3 spans 18 amino acids. V shed 2 bases, J shed 8 bases, and the junction held 19 bases outside the gene matches. The germline CDR1 and CDR2 sequences are SGHDN and FVKESK. For the CDR3, the DNA is TGTGCCAGCAGCCAATTTATATCACCGACAGGGGAAGGGGTCGGCTACACCTTC. This encodes CASSQFISPTGEGVGYTF. Drawing the rest from reference TRBV14 and TRBJ1-2, the complete variable domain is EAGVTQFPSHSVIEKGQTVTLRCDPISGHDNLYWYRRVMGKEIKFLLHFVKESKQDESGMPNNRFLAERTGGTYSTLKVQPAELEDSGVYFCASSQFISPTGEGVGYTFGSGTRLTVV.